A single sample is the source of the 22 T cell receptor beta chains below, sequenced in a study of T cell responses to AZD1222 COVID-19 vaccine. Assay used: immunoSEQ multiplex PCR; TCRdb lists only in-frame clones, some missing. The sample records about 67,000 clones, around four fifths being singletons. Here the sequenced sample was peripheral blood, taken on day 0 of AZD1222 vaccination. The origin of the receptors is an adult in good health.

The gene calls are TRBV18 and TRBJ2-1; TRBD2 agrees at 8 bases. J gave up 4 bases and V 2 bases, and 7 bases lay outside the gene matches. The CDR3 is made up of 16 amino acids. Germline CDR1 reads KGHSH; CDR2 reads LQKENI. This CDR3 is CASSPGFTSGYNEQFF. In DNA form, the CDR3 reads TGTGCCAGCTCACCAGGGTTTACTAGCGGATACAATGAGCAGTTCTTC.

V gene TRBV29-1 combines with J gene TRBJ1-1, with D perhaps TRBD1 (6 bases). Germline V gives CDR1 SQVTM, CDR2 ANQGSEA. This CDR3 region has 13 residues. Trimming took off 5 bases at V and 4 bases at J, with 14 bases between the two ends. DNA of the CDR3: TGCAGCGTTTCCGGGGGGGGCAGCACTGAAGCTTTCTTT. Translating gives CSVSGGGSTEAFF.

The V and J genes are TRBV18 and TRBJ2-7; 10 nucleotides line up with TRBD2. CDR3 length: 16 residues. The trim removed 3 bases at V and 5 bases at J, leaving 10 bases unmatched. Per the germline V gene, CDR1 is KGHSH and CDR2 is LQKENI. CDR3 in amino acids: CASSPPRGSGRHEQYF. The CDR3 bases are TGTGCCAGCTCACCCCCCCGGGGTAGCGGGAGGCACGAGCAGTACTTC. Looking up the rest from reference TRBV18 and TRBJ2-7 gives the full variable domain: NAGVMQNPRHLVRRRGQEARLRCSPMKGHSHVYWYRQLPEEGLKFMVYLQKENIIDESGMPKERFSAEFPKEGPSILRIQQVVRGDSAAYFCASSPPRGSGRHEQYFGPGTRLTVT.

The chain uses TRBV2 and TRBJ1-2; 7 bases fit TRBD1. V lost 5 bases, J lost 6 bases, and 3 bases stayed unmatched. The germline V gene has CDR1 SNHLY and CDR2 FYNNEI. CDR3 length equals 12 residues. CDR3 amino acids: CASSSQGNGYTF. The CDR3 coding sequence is TGTGCCAGCAGTTCACAGGGGAATGGCTACACCTTC. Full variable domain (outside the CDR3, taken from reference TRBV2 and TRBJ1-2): EPEVTQTPSHQVTQMGQEVILRCVPISNHLYFYWYRQILGQKVEFLVSFYNNEISEKSEIFDDQFSVERPDGSNFTLKIRSTKLEDSAMYFCASSSQGNGYTFGSGTRLTVV.

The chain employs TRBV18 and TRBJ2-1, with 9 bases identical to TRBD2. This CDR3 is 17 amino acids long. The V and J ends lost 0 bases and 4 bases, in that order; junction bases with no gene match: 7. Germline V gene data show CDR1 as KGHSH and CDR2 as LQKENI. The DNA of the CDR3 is TGTGCCAGCTCACCACCGATGGCTAGCGGGATTTACAATGAGCAGTTCTTC. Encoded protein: CASSPPMASGIYNEQFF.

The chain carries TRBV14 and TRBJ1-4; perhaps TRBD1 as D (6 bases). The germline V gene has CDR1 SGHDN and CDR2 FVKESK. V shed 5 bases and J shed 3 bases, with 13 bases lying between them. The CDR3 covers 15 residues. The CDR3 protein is CASSAGVGANEKLFF. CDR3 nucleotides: TGTGCCAGCAGCGCAGGGGTCGGGGCTAATGAAAAACTGTTTTTT. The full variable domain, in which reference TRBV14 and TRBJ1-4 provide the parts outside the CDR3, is EAGVTQFPSHSVIEKGQTVTLRCDPISGHDNLYWYRRVMGKEIKFLLHFVKESKQDESGMPNNRFLAERTGGTYSTLKVQPAELEDSGVYFCASSAGVGANEKLFFGSGTQLSVL.

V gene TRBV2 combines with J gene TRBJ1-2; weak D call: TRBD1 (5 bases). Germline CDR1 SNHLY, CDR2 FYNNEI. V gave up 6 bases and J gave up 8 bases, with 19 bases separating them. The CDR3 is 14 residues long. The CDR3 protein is CASRKTDSPRGYTF. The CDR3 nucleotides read TGTGCCAGCAGGAAAACTGACAGCCCAAGGGGCTACACCTTC.

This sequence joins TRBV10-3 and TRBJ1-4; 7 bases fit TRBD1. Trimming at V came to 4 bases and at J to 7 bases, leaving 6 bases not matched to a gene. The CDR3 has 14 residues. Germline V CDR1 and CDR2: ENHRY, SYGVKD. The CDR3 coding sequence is TGTGCCATCAGTGTGGACAGGCGGGGTGAAAAACTGTTTTTT. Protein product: CAISVDRRGEKLFF.

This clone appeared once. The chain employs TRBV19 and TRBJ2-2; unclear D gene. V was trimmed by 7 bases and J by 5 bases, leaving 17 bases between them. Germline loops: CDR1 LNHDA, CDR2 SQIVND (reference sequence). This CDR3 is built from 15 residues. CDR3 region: CASNRGVGTTGELFF. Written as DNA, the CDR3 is TGTGCCAGTAATCGAGGAGTCGGCACTACCGGGGAGCTGTTTTTT.

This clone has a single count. In DNA, the CDR3 is TGTGCCAGCAGCTTAGGGGTTGGACTAGTTAGCTACGAGCAGTACTTC. Translated, it gives CASSLGVGLVSYEQYF. This chain links TRBV7-8 with TRBJ2-7; TRBD2 matches at 7 bases. This CDR3 has 16 amino acids. In germline, CDR1 is SGHVS, CDR2 FQNEAQ. V was pared by 1 base and J by 3 bases, with 9 bases of the junction left unmatched.

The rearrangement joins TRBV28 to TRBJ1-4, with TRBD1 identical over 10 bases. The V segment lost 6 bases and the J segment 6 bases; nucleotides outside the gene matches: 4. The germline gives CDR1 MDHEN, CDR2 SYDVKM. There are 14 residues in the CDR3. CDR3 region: CASRGTGAHEKLFF. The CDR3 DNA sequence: TGTGCCAGCAGGGGGACAGGGGCTCATGAAAAACTGTTTTTT.

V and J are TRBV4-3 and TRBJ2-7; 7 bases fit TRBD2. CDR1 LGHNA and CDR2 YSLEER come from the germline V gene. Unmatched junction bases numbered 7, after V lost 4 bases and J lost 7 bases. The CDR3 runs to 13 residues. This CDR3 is CASSPSRAGEQYF. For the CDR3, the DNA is TGCGCCAGCAGCCCGAGTCGAGCGGGGGAGCAGTACTTC.

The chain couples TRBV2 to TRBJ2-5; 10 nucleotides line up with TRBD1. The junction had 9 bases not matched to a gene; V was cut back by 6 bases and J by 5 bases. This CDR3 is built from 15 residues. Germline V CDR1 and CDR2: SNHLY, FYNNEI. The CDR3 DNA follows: TGTGCCAGCAGGTTTGACAGGGGGCTACAGGAGACCCAGTACTTC. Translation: CASRFDRGLQETQYF.

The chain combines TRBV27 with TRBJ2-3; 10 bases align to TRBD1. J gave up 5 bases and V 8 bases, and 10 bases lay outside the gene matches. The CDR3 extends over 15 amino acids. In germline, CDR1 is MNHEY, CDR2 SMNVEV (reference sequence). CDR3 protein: CASGWGTGAVDTQYF. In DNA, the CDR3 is TGTGCCAGCGGCTGGGGGACAGGGGCAGTAGATACGCAGTATTTT.

This chain's CDR3 is CASSSYPNQPQHF. The CDR3 nucleotides read TGTGCCAGCAGCTCTTACCCCAATCAGCCCCAGCATTTT. V usage is TRBV7-3 and J usage is TRBJ1-5; D unresolved. The germline V and J ends were trimmed by 4 bases and 3 bases, with 7 bases remaining between them. CDR3 length: 13 residues. Germline-derived CDR1 and CDR2 are SGHTA and FQGTGA.

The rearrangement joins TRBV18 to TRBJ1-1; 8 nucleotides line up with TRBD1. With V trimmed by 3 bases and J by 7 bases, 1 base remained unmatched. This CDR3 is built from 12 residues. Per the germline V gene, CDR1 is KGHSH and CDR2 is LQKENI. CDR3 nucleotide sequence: TGTGCCAGCTCACCGGGACAGGTTGAAGCTTTCTTT. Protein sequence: CASSPGQVEAFF.

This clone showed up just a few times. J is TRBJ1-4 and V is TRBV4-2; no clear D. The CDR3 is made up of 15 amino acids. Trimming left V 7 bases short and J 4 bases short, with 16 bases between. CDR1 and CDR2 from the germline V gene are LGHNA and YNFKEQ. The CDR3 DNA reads TGTGCCAGCACCAGCCCTGGGAGCTTTAATGAAAAACTGTTTTTT. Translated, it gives CASTSPGSFNEKLFF.

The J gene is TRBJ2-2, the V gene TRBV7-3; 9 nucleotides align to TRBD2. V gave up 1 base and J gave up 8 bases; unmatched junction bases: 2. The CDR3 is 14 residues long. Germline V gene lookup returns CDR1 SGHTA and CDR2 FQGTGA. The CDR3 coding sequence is TGTGCCAGCAGCTTAATAGCGGGAGCTGGGGAGCTGTTTTTT. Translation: CASSLIAGAGELFF.

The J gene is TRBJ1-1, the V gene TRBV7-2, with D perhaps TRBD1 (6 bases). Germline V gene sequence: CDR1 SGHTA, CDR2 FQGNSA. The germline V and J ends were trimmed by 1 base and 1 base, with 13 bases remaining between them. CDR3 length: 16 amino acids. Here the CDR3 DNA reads TGTGCCAGCAGCTTAGGTGGGGGGCCTAGGAACACTGAAGCTTTCTTT. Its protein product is CASSLGGGPRNTEAFF.

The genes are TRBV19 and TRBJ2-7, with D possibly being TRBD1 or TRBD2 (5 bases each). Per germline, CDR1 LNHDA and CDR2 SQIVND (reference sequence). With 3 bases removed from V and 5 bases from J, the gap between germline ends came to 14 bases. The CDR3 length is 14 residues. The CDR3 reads CASSMGEAGNEQYF. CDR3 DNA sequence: TGTGCCAGTAGTATGGGGGAAGCTGGGAACGAGCAGTACTTC.

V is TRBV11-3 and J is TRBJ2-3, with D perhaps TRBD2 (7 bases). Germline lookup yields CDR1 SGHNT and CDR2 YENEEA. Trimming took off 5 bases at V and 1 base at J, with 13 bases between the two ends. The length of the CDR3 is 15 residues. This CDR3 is CASSQGTTRTDTQYF. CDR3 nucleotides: TGTGCCAGCAGCCAGGGGACTACCCGCACAGATACGCAGTATTTT.

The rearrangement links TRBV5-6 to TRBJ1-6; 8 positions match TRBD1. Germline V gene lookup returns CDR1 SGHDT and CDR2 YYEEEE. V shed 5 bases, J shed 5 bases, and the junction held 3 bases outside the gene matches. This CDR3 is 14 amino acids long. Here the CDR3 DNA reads TGTGCCAGCAGACCGGGACAGGATAATTCACCCCTCCACTTT. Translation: CASRPGQDNSPLHF.